A selection of T cell receptor beta chains follows, all from one sample in a study of CD8 T cells in ankylosing spondylitis. TCRdb called the 5' RACE reads again in MiXCR, with one record for every CDR3 protein. The profile shows about 30,000 distinct CDR3 sequences, approximately 15% of them singletons. Source material: blood. The receptors here all came from a male donor with ankylosing spondylitis or in good health (not recorded which). CDR3s include the opening cysteine and the closing phenylalanine or tryptophan. A D gene is named only where the DNA matches it firmly. Expanded clones are given a class, and other clones once, few, many or no size at all.

J gene,clone size,V gene,D gene,CDR3 DNA,CDR3 protein
TRBJ2-3,few,TRBV5-1,NA,TGCGCCAGCAGCGCAGGTATAACAGATACGCAGTATTTT,CASSAGITDTQYF
TRBJ1-4,few,TRBV7-2,NA,TGTGCCAGCAGCGCCGGGACACCGACTAATGAAAAACTGTTTTTT,CASSAGTPTNEKLFF
TRBJ2-4,few,TRBV28,NA,TGTGCCAGCAGTGTCCGACTGAGGGGGGCCTGGGCCAAAAACATTCAGTACTTC,CASSVRLRGAWAKNIQYF
TRBJ2-1,NA,TRBV14,TRBD1,TGTGCCAGCAGCCCGATTCGAGGGGGCTTCTACAATGAGCAGTTCTTC,CASSPIRGGFYNEQFF
TRBJ2-5,NA,TRBV29-1,NA,TGCAGCGTTGACCTGGTCCCAGAGACCCAGTACTTC,CSVDLVPETQYF
TRBJ1-1,NA,TRBV15,NA,TGTGCCACCAGCAGATCGGGACTTAACCCTGAAGCTTTCTTT,CATSRSGLNPEAFF
TRBJ1-5,few,TRBV28,NA,TGTGCCAGCAGCGCGTCCCTTAGCAATCAGCCCCAGCATTTT,CASSASLSNQPQHF
TRBJ2-7,few,TRBV7-9,NA,TGTGCCAGCATCCCGGAATGGGGCTACGAGCAGTACTTC,CASIPEWGYEQYF
TRBJ2-1,NA,TRBV11-1,NA,TGTGCCAGCAGCCTGGGCGTGGGCAGGGCGAATGAGCAGTTCTTC,CASSLGVGRANEQFF
TRBJ1-1,NA,TRBV7-9,NA,TGTGCCAGCAACGGACTTAAGGAGGGGACTGAAGCTTTCTTT,CASNGLKEGTEAFF
TRBJ2-2,few,TRBV6-4,TRBD1,TGTGCCAGCAGTGACTCGCCGGGACAGGGGGCCGGGGAGCTGTTTTTT,CASSDSPGQGAGELFF